Below, 26 T cell receptor beta chains from the same sample are listed, as sequenced in a study of blood T cell repertoires in COVID-19. The method was immunoSEQ multiplex PCR; TCRdb's version includes in-frame clones alone and lacks a portion of them. The table lists 14,000 or so clones, about 73% of them singletons, with 20% to 25% in the top ten. Sequenced sample: peripheral blood. The receptors were gathered from a boy aged 2 to 10 with active or convalescent COVID-19.

V gene TRBV5-5 combines with J gene TRBJ1-6; possible D gene TRBD1, 5 bases. In germline, CDR1 is SGHKS, CDR2 YYEKEE (reference sequence). This CDR3 contains 17 residues. V lost 4 bases, J lost 7 bases, and 21 bases lay in between. This chain's CDR3 is CASSPELAAGRNSPLHF. The CDR3 DNA reads TGTGCCAGCAGCCCCGAGTTGGCTGCGGGACGGAATTCACCCCTCCACTTT. Full variable domain (remainder filled in from reference TRBV5-5 and TRBJ1-6): DAGVTQSPTHLIKTRGQQVTLRCSPISGHKSVSWYQQVLGQGPQFIFQYYEKEERGRGNFPDRFSARQFPNYSSELNVNALLLGDSALYLCASSPELAAGRNSPLHFGNGTRLTVT.

This clone was found once. The chain employs TRBV7-9 and TRBJ2-6, with no clear D. CDR3 length equals 11 residues. V lost 5 bases and J 11 bases, leaving 7 bases between the germline ends. Germline CDR1 and CDR2: SEHNR and FQNEAQ (reference sequence). In DNA, the CDR3 is TGTGCCAGCAGCCCTACCTACGTCCTGACTTTC. The encoded protein is CASSPTYVLTF.

J is TRBJ1-6 and V is TRBV18, with D hard to call. CDR3 length equals 17 residues. Trimming stripped 2 bases from V and 0 bases from J, with 11 bases between. Looked up from germline, CDR1 is KGHSH and CDR2 is LQKENI. CDR3 loop: CASSPSVRNSYNSPLHF. The CDR3 DNA is TGTGCCAGCTCACCAAGTGTGAGAAACTCCTATAATTCACCCCTCCACTTT.

The genes are TRBV27 and TRBJ1-4; the D gene is possibly TRBD1 (6 bases). Per germline, CDR1 MNHEY and CDR2 SMNVEV (reference sequence). The CDR3 consists of 15 residues. Deletions cut 5 bases from V and 5 bases from J, with 15 bases between. CDR3 sequence reads: CASSATGKGNEKLFF. The CDR3 coding sequence is TGTGCCAGCAGTGCTACAGGGAAGGGGAATGAAAAACTGTTTTTT.

The chain carries TRBV16 and TRBJ1-2; D uncertain. V was trimmed by 0 bases and J by 8 bases, leaving 13 bases between them. From germline, CDR1 is KGHSY and CDR2 FQNENV. There are 14 residues in the CDR3. The CDR3 loop reads CASSQSFREGGYTF. CDR3 DNA sequence: TGTGCCAGCAGCCAATCGTTTAGGGAGGGAGGCTACACCTTC.

The rearrangement links TRBV3-1 (or the pseudogene TRBV3-2) to TRBJ1-6; 8 nucleotides match TRBD1. The V segment lost 1 base and the J segment 10 bases; nucleotides outside the gene matches: 12. CDR3 length: 17 residues. Germline V gene sequence: CDR1 LGHDT, CDR2 YNNKEL (reference sequence). CDR3 sequence reads: CASSQVWQGAFKSPLHF. The CDR3 DNA reads as TGTGCCAGCAGCCAAGTCTGGCAGGGGGCTTTTAAGTCACCCCTCCACTTT.

The DNA of the CDR3 is TGTGCCAGCAGTGAATACCGTTGGACTAGCGGGGGGGATACGCAGTATTTT. Protein product: CASSEYRWTSGGDTQYF. The chain uses TRBV25-1 and TRBJ2-3; 14 bases map to TRBD2. Per germline, CDR1 MGHDK and CDR2 SYGVNS. The J segment lost 6 bases and the V segment lost 0 bases, leaving 5 bases of the junction unmatched. The CDR3 contains 17 residues.

The V gene is TRBV4-1, the J gene TRBJ2-1; tentative D call: TRBD2 (5 bases). The CDR3 covers 15 residues. CDR1 MGHRA and CDR2 YSYEKL come from the germline V gene. The germline V and J ends were trimmed by 0 bases and 9 bases, with 15 bases remaining between them. The DNA for the CDR3 is TGCGCCAGCAGCCAAGAGGTTTCGGGGTATAGTGAGCAGTTCTTC. Its translation: CASSQEVSGYSEQFF.

V usage is TRBV5-3 and J usage is TRBJ2-7, with 10 bases fitting TRBD2. TRBV5-3 is flagged as an ORF with uncertain function. Trimming cost V 7 bases and J 6 bases; bases outside gene matches: 10. This CDR3 has 14 residues. The DNA of the CDR3 is TGTGCCAGATTAAGCAGCGGGGGGGCACTCGAGCAGTACGTC. Its translation is CARLSSGGALEQYV.

The genes are TRBV14 and TRBJ1-6; 9 positions agree with TRBD1. Trimming removed 5 bases from V and 7 bases from J; junction bases left unmatched: 6. Germline values: CDR1 SGHDN, CDR2 FVKESK. CDR3 size: 15 residues. The CDR3 spells CASSEWTGVNSPLHF. CDR3 in DNA: TGTGCCAGCAGCGAGTGGACAGGGGTAAATTCACCCCTCCACTTT.

The table lists this clone with a count of one. DNA for the CDR3: TGTGCCAGCAGCTTGGTGGGGACAGGGGGCGAGACCCAGTACTTC. It specifies CASSLVGTGGETQYF. The J gene is TRBJ2-5, the V gene TRBV5-4; 12 nucleotides agree with TRBD1. The ends lost 0 bases at V and 5 bases at J; junction bases unmatched: 2. Germline loops: CDR1 SGHNT, CDR2 YYREEE (reference sequence). The CDR3 consists of 15 residues.

The V and J genes are TRBV27 and TRBJ2-2; D is possibly TRBD1 (6 bases). Germline CDR1 is MNHEY and CDR2 is SMNVEV (reference sequence). The V end was cut by 5 bases, the J end by 7 bases, with 14 bases between. This CDR3 is built from 14 residues. The CDR3 loop is CASSPTGQSGELFF. The CDR3 DNA reads TGTGCCAGCAGTCCTACAGGGCAAAGCGGGGAGCTGTTTTTT.

V usage is TRBV18 and J usage is TRBJ1-2, with 7 bases that match TRBD1. The CDR3 has 15 residues. Germline V gene sequence: CDR1 KGHSH, CDR2 LQKENI. The trim removed 2 bases at V and 6 bases at J, leaving 9 bases unmatched. The CDR3 loop is CASSPIQGRVDGYTF. Written as DNA, the CDR3 is TGTGCCAGCTCACCAATACAGGGGAGAGTGGATGGCTACACCTTC. Looking up the rest from reference TRBV18 and TRBJ1-2 gives the full variable domain: NAGVMQNPRHLVRRRGQEARLRCSPMKGHSHVYWYRQLPEEGLKFMVYLQKENIIDESGMPKERFSAEFPKEGPSILRIQQVVRGDSAAYFCASSPIQGRVDGYTFGSGTRLTVV.

This chain uses TRBV10-3 with TRBJ1-1, with TRBD1 matching over 9 bases. The CDR3 covers 15 residues. V lost 6 bases to trimming and J lost 5 bases; unmatched junction nucleotides: 10. Germline V gives CDR1 ENHRY, CDR2 SYGVKD. CDR3 loop: CAIRPRDRASTEAFF. The CDR3 nucleotides read TGTGCCATCAGACCCCGGGACAGGGCTTCGACTGAAGCTTTCTTT.

This clone was found once. CDR3 sequence reads: CASSSVNEGAKNEKLFF. The DNA for the CDR3 is TGTGCCAGCAGTTCAGTAAATGAGGGGGCCAAGAATGAAAAACTGTTTTTT. This rearrangement joins TRBV28 to TRBJ1-4, with TRBD1 matching 7 bases. The V gene end was trimmed by 4 bases and the J gene end by 5 bases; junction bases not matched to a gene: 13. The CDR3 runs to 17 residues. Germline V gene lookup returns CDR1 MDHEN and CDR2 SYDVKM.

The V and J genes are TRBV14 and TRBJ2-3, with 10 positions matching TRBD2. V was clipped by 4 bases and J by 7 bases; unmatched bases: 11. The V gene's germline CDR1 is SGHDN and CDR2 FVKESK. CDR3 length: 16 amino acids. The CDR3 spells CASSPLLSGRANTQYF. For the CDR3, the DNA is TGTGCCAGCAGCCCATTACTAAGCGGGAGGGCGAATACGCAGTATTTT.

The CDR3 loop reads CASSRTGGARTEAFF. DNA for the CDR3: TGTGCCAGCAGTCGGACAGGGGGCGCTAGGACTGAAGCTTTCTTT. This rearrangement joins TRBV28 to TRBJ1-1, with 11 bases matching TRBD1. This CDR3 has 15 residues. Trimming removed 5 bases from V and 5 bases from J; junction bases left unmatched: 7. Germline-derived CDR1 and CDR2 are MDHEN and SYDVKM.

There are a few counts of this clone. The chain links TRBV5-1 to TRBJ1-5, with 8 nucleotides matching TRBD1. The CDR3 spans 15 residues. Germline lookup yields CDR1 SGHRS and CDR2 YFSETQ. The junction had 5 bases not matched to a gene; V was cut back by 0 bases and J by 6 bases. The CDR3 nucleotides are TGCGCCAGCAGCTTGGGGCCAGGGGGCACTCAGCCCCAGCATTTT. Its translation is CASSLGPGGTQPQHF.

The gene calls are TRBV18 and TRBJ1-5; possible D gene TRBD1, 6 bases. Per the germline V gene, CDR1 is KGHSH and CDR2 is LQKENI. The CDR3 extends over 14 amino acids. Trimming cost V 2 bases and J 6 bases, with 11 bases left between them. CDR3 residues: CASSPGAGVQPQHF. CDR3 DNA sequence: TGTGCCAGCTCACCAGGGGCAGGGGTTCAGCCCCAGCATTTT. The whole variable domain, filled in from reference TRBV18 and TRBJ1-5, reads NAGVMQNPRHLVRRRGQEARLRCSPMKGHSHVYWYRQLPEEGLKFMVYLQKENIIDESGMPKERFSAEFPKEGPSILRIQQVVRGDSAAYFCASSPGAGVQPQHFGDGTRLSIL.

The V call is TRBV2, the J call TRBJ1-1; D is unresolved. Trimming left V 6 bases short and J 6 bases short, with 14 bases between. The CDR3 has 13 amino acids. Germline values: CDR1 SNHLY, CDR2 FYNNEI. The CDR3 sequence is CASSGSRSAEAFF. The CDR3 bases are TGTGCCAGCAGCGGGAGTAGAAGCGCTGAAGCTTTCTTT.

V usage is TRBV5-4 and J usage is TRBJ2-3; 7 bases match TRBD2. Looked up from germline, CDR1 is SGHNT and CDR2 is YYREEE (reference sequence). CDR3 size: 14 residues. V lost 0 bases and J lost 4; bases outside the gene matches: 2. The CDR3 loop reads CASSLGGRADTQYF. In DNA, the CDR3 is TGTGCCAGCAGCTTGGGGGGGAGGGCAGATACGCAGTATTTT.

V is TRBV6-8 and J is TRBJ2-5; D may be TRBD1 (6 bases). Germline CDR1 and CDR2: MNHGY and SAAAGT. Trimming took 6 bases from V and 4 from J, leaving 15 bases between them. The CDR3 length is 14 residues. CDR3 residues: CASRLKGRGETQYF. In nucleotides, the CDR3 is TGTGCCAGCAGGCTAAAGGGCAGGGGAGAGACCCAGTACTTC.

This clone was counted only a few times. The CDR3 region has the DNA TGTGCCAGCAGGGTACTAGCGAACACCGGGGAGCTGTTTTTT. It yields the protein CASRVLANTGELFF. The chain combines TRBV2 with TRBJ2-2, with a tentative D call TRBD2 (5 bases). This CDR3 has 14 amino acids. Trimming removed 6 bases from V and 0 bases from J, with 8 bases in between. The V gene's germline CDR1 is SNHLY and CDR2 FYNNEI.

V usage is TRBV28 and J usage is TRBJ2-7; D gene uncertain. The germline V gene has CDR1 MDHEN and CDR2 SYDVKM. The CDR3 consists of 11 residues. V lost 3 bases and J lost 3, with 3 bases in between. The CDR3 nucleotides read TGTGCCAGCAGTTTTAACTACGAGCAGTACTTC. This encodes CASSFNYEQYF.

V gene TRBV6-5 combines with J gene TRBJ2-7; 8 nucleotides line up with TRBD1. Germline trimming cut 5 bases from V and 6 bases from J; bases unmatched to any gene: 9. The CDR3 spans 14 residues. Per the germline V gene, CDR1 is MNHEY and CDR2 is SVGAGI. DNA for the CDR3: TGTGCCAGCAGTCTGCAGGGGGCTGATTCCGAGCAGTACTTC. Translating it yields CASSLQGADSEQYF.

This clone was recorded a few times. CDR3 nucleotides: TGTGCCAGCAGCCAAGTCACAGGCGAATTGTATGGCTACACCTTC. Its translation: CASSQVTGELYGYTF. The chain uses TRBV14 and TRBJ1-2; D is perhaps TRBD1 (5 bases). This CDR3 is 15 amino acids long. In germline, CDR1 is SGHDN, CDR2 FVKESK. Trimming took off 1 base at V and 5 bases at J, with 14 bases between the two ends.